Listed below are T cell receptor beta chains from one sample, sequenced in a study of blood T cells in healthy people across ages. TCRdb used MiXCR to reprocess the 5' RACE reads, holding one entry per CDR3 protein. The top ten hold more than 3% of the sample, which has 600,000 or so distinct CDR3 sequences, around 21% seen once. Sample: blood. These receptors were taken from a man between 65 and 85 years old in good health. The CDR3 runs from the conserved cysteine through the conserved F or W. A D gene is named only where the DNA matches it firmly. Only some rows state a clone size, as once, few, many or a class for expanded clones.

d_call j_call clone_size v_call cdr3_nt cdr3_aa
NA TRBJ1-5 NA TRBV20-1 TGCAGTGCTAGAATCTGGGCGGGCAATCAGCCCCAGCATTTT CSARIWAGNQPQHF
TRBD2 TRBJ2-1 NA TRBV6-6 TGTGCCAGCAGATCCCTCCCTAGCGGGAGCTCCTACAATGAGCAGTTCTTC CASRSLPSGSSYNEQFF
NA TRBJ2-5 few TRBV11-2 TGTGCCAGCAGCATCTACCAGGGAGAAGAGACCCAGTACTTC CASSIYQGEETQYF
TRBD2 TRBJ2-7 NA TRBV28 TGTGCCAGCAGCAAAGCGGGAGGTCCCTACGAGCAGTACTTC CASSKAGGPYEQYF
NA TRBJ2-7 NA TRBV10-3 TGTACCATCAGTGCCTACGGGACCTCCTACGAGCAGTACTTC CTISAYGTSYEQYF
TRBD2 TRBJ2-5 NA TRBV3-1 TGTGCCAGCAGCTTCAGCGGGAGAAACCAAGAGACCCAGTACTTC CASSFSGRNQETQYF
NA TRBJ1-6 NA TRBV25-1 TGTGCCAGCAGCCTGTCGAAACCCAATTCACCCCTCCACTTT CASSLSKPNSPLHF
NA TRBJ1-1 many TRBV28 TGTGCCAGCAGGACCCTTGAGATGAACACTGAAGCTTTCTTT CASRTLEMNTEAFF
TRBD1 TRBJ2-7 NA TRBV25-1 TGTGCCAGCACCAGGGGGCAGAGCTACGAGCAGTACTTC CASTRGQSYEQYF
NA TRBJ2-3 NA TRBV9 TGTGCCAGCAGCGGATCGGGACACAACACAGATACGCAGTATTTT CASSGSGHNTDTQYF
TRBD1 TRBJ1-6 NA TRBV25-1 TGTGCCAGCGGACAGGGCTCCAATTCACCCCTCCACTTT CASGQGSNSPLHF
NA TRBJ2-4 NA TRBV29-1 TGCAGCGTTGCGGACTTCCTAGCCAAAAACATTCAGTACTTC CSVADFLAKNIQYF
TRBD2 TRBJ2-1 many TRBV3-1 TGTGCCAGCAGCCAAGGGATAGCGGGTCCTGGGGCCAATGAGCAGTTCTTC CASSQGIAGPGANEQFF
NA TRBJ2-7 few TRBV12-3/TRBV12-4 TGTGCCAGCAGTTTGAAAGGTTGGCAGGCAACCTACGAGCAGTACTTC CASSLKGWQATYEQYF
TRBD1 TRBJ2-3 NA TRBV20-1 TGCAGTGCTAGTACCGGGACAGGGTTGGTTACGCAGTATTTT CSASTGTGLVTQYF
TRBD2 TRBJ2-3 NA TRBV20-1 TGCAGTGCTAGAGATCGTAAACGACTTAGCGGGGGGGATACGCAGTATTTT CSARDRKRLSGGDTQYF
NA TRBJ2-6 few TRBV21-1 TGTGCCACCTTCGGGGGGGCGCGTGGGGCCAACGTCCTGACTTTC CATFGGARGANVLTF
NA TRBJ2-1 NA TRBV28 TGTGCCACGGTAACCAGCGGAAGCTCGAGACCGGAGCAGTTCTTC CATVTSGSSRPEQFF
NA TRBJ1-4 NA TRBV5-1 TGCGCCAGCAGCTTGGACACGGTTAATGAAAAACTGTTTTTT CASSLDTVNEKLFF
TRBD2 TRBJ2-1 few TRBV6-6 TGTGCCACCGAGGGACTAGCGGGAGGGAATGAGCAGTTCTTC CATEGLAGGNEQFF
NA TRBJ2-3 few TRBV19 TGTGCCAGTAGCGGGGTACAGGCGGCAGATACGCAGTATTTT CASSGVQAADTQYF
NA TRBJ1-1 NA TRBV29-1 TGCAGCGTAGAACCCTCCCTACCGGAGACTGAGGCTTTCTTT CSVEPSLPETEAFF
NA TRBJ1-2 NA TRBV20-1 TGCAGTGCTAGGAGGACGGCCTATGGCTACACCTTC CSARRTAYGYTF
TRBD2 TRBJ2-7 NA TRBV20-1 TGCAGTGGTAGTAGCGGGAGGGCGCCCTACGAGCAGTACTTC CSGSSGRAPYEQYF
TRBD1 TRBJ2-7 NA TRBV20-1 TGCAGTGCTGTACCCGACAGGGGTGTACCAAACGAGCAGTACTTC CSAVPDRGVPNEQYF
NA TRBJ2-5 few TRBV9 TGTGCCAGCAGCGTAGCTACTGATTCGGAGACCCAGTACTTC CASSVATDSETQYF
TRBD2 TRBJ2-5 NA TRBV28 TGTGCCAGCAGCCAAAAGCGGGAGGGCCCGGAGACCCAGTACTTC CASSQKREGPETQYF
TRBD2 TRBJ2-3 few TRBV6-6 TGTGCCAGCAGTTCAGCGGGAGGGTGGTCAGATACGCAGTATTTT CASSSAGGWSDTQYF
NA TRBJ2-7 NA TRBV6-5 TGTGCCAGCAGCGTGGTGCAGTCCTACGAGCAGTACTTC CASSVVQSYEQYF
NA TRBJ2-7 few TRBV28 TGTGCCGGCAGTTTAACGTGGTCCGGGGGGCTCATCTACGAGCAGTACTTC CAGSLTWSGGLIYEQYF
NA TRBJ2-7 NA TRBV14 TGTGCCAGCAGCCTCCTGGAGGGACCCTTAAGGGAGCAGTACTTC CASSLLEGPLREQYF
TRBD2 TRBJ2-3 few TRBV7-2 TGTGCCAGCAGCTTAGTAGGGACTAGCGGGACCAAGCGTCTGGATACGCAGTATTTT CASSLVGTSGTKRLDTQYF
NA TRBJ2-4 NA TRBV20-1 TGCAGTGCTAGCAGCAGGGTGGACAAAAACATTCAGTACTTC CSASSRVDKNIQYF
TRBD2 TRBJ2-3 few TRBV20-1 TGCAGCCTACGAGCGGGGAACACAGATACGCAGTATTTT CSLRAGNTDTQYF
TRBD1 TRBJ1-4 few TRBV11-1 TGTGCCAGCAGAAGAGGACAGGGGAGAGGTGAAAAACTGTTTTTT CASRRGQGRGEKLFF
TRBD1 TRBJ2-7 NA TRBV11-2 TGTGCCAGCAGCTTAGTAGGGACAGGGGCCGCCTACGAGCAGTACTTC CASSLVGTGAAYEQYF
NA TRBJ2-5 NA TRBV15 TGTGCCACCAGCAGGGGTGGGACTCCCGAAGAGACCCAGTACTTC CATSRGGTPEETQYF
TRBD2 TRBJ2-3 once TRBV4-1 TGCGCCAGCAGCTGGGACTACGAAGATACGCAGTATTTT CASSWDYEDTQYF
TRBD1 TRBJ2-4 few TRBV2 TGTGCCAGCAGTCCAACGAAGGGGCAGGGGGTCGCCAAAAACATTCAGTACTTC CASSPTKGQGVAKNIQYF